The source of this TCR beta chain is a study of early T cells in non-severe SARS-CoV-2 infection. Background on the study: Whole-blood bulk RNA, unsorted, was sequenced, and chains were unpaired. The study, taken as a whole, reports: Comparison of clonotypes with VDJdb favored anti-spike CD8 responses while missing private and CD4 specificities.

This clonotype was seen many times. The antigen remains undetermined. Each cDNA molecule carried a unique molecular identifier. TCRdb independently ran MiXCR on the 5' RACE reads; one entry per CDR3 protein. Among 30,000 to 40,000 distinct CDR3 sequences, 3.5% to 5% were seen once, and the ten largest hold around 15%. The CDR3 is made up of 15 amino acids. Trimming pared 8 bases from V and 4 bases from J, leaving 18 bases between. The clonotype originates from an adult who was a healthcare worker with PCR-confirmed SARS-CoV-2 infection or an uninfected control (not recorded which). V and J are TRBV12-3 or TRBV12-4 and TRBJ1-5; possibly TRBD1 for D (6 bases). Sequenced material: whole blood. CDR3 sequence: CASAFQTGVNQPQHF. CDR3 DNA: TGTGCCAGCGCTTTCCAGACAGGAGTTAATCAGCCCCAGCATTTT.